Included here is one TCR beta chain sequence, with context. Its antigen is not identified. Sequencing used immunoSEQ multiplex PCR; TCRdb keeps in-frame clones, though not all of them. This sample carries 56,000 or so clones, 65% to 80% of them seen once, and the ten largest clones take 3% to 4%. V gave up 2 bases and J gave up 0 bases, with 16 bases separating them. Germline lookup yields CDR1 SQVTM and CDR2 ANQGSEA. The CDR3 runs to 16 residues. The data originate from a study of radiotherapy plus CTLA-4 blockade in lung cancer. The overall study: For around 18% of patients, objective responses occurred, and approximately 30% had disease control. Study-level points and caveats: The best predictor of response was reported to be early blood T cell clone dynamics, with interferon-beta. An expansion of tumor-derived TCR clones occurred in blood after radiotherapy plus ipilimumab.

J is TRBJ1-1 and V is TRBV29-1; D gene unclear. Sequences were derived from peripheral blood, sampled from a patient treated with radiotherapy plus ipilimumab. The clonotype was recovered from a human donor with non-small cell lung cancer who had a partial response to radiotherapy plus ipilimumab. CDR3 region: CSVEWRGGWVNTEAFF. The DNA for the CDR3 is TGCAGCGTTGAATGGAGAGGTGGTTGGGTGAACACTGAAGCTTTCTTT. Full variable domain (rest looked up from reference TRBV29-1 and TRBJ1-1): SAVISQKPSRDICQRGTSLTIQCQVDSQVTMMFWYRQQPGQSLTLIATANQGSEATYESGFVIDKFPISRPNLTFSTLTVSNMSPEDSSIYLCSVEWRGGWVNTEAFFGQGTRLTVV.